This T cell receptor beta chain was sequenced during a study of shared clonotypes between healthy human individuals (dated by TCRdb to about 2020). For the wider study: Three men and a couple of women, aged 18 to 49 years, made up the cohort. For each donor, CD4 naive and CD4 memory were each run on three plates, CD8 naive on two plates, and CD8 memory on one plate. To estimate repertoire size and how much clonotypes are shared between individuals, the study performed deep sequencing of blood TCR repertoires from roughly five healthy adults. To increase sequencing depth and limit assay-specific biases, different laboratories used diverse techniques to prepare libraries and sequence TCR repertoires. Between about 0.8 and 9 billion PBMCs per donor were obtained by leukapheresis. Summary of the overall study and its limitations: Sampling was restricted to blood, and TCR repertoires in tissue are likely to differ from TCR repertoires in blood. Naive subsets generally had larger estimated clonotype richness than memory subsets did. The genetic and exposure-history diversity represented was limited by the small number of donors. Sharing across a handful of donors was observed for about 5% of naive CD4, less than 4% of naive CD8, over 2% of memory CD4, and around 0.44% of memory CD8 clonotypes. Higher generation probabilities were observed for clonotypes shared by all four sorted-subset donors than for non-shared clonotypes. Based on pairwise subsampling, the degree of clonotype sharing among donors was expected to be affected by sequencing depth. Rarefaction of sorted-subset datasets indicated incomplete sequencing despite the large sequencing depth.

For this clone: Which antigen it targets is not known. Qualities for individual bases were not recorded, and no much larger clone is one base off.

The germline ends are 14 bases apart after V is trimmed by 1 base and J by 4 bases. CDR1 and CDR2, per the germline V gene, are SGHRS and YFSETQ. The CDR3 runs 15 residues from the cysteine to the phenylalanine. Only the CDR3 DNA is retained, 45 bases long and in frame from the first base. Healthy HIV-negative adults with no recently reported acute infections or vaccinations were included as donors. Every donor was a Caucasian adult residing in Nashville, Tennessee, USA. Magnetic negative selection was used to enrich CD4+ T cells, after which naive cells were positively selected on CD45RA and the negative fraction became the memory subset. After blood collection by leukapheresis, PBMCs were isolated using Ficoll-Histopaque density gradient centrifugation and then cryopreserved in the vapor phase of liquid nitrogen. Analytical flow cytometry was used to check the purity and quantity of every magnetically sorted T cell population. Genomic DNA was isolated from every sorted fraction and measured by UV absorbance on a Nanodrop 2000c.

Using the deep immunoSEQ assay, multiplex PCR amplified TCR CDR3 regions from genomic DNA. For each cell subset, the extracted genomic DNA was distributed evenly across all wells of several immunoSEQ 96-well plates, and each plate served as one replicate. For sorted subsets, each replicate PCR was loaded with roughly 190 ng genomic DNA, equivalent to some 27,000 T cell genomes. Purified libraries were quantified with a Qubit 3.0 fluorometer, sized on a Bioanalyzer 2100, and re-quantified with the KAPA Library Quantification kit. Every immunoSEQ 96-well plate was sequenced on a separate single-read 150-cycle Illumina NextSeq 550 flow cell. The authors' pipeline ran thus. Because only junctional sequences without quality scores were contained in the immunoSEQ output, filtering matching that applied to full-length reads could not be performed. Sequences were annotated with PyIR, a Python wrapper for IgBLAST v1.9, using IMGT germline references to assign V/J genes and CDR3. Reads were removed for weak V/J assignments (E-value above 1e-6), missing CDR3, stop codons, out-of-frame junctions, or ambiguous translated residues. V3J clonotypes were defined as sequences sharing an identical inferred V gene, J gene, and CDR3 amino acid sequence. To compute the percentage overlap between repertoires, the number of shared unique clonotypes was divided by the size of the smaller repertoire. Repertoire richness was assessed with RTK rarefaction, the Chao1 estimator, and Recon v2.1 estimates of unobserved clonotypes. For all TCRbeta clonotypes obtained by the gDNA method from a handful of donors, generation probabilities were computed with OLGA. The table comes from immuneACCESS by way of TCRdb, which keeps in-frame sequences with V and J called. Part of the clones is missing from these tables; in studies checked, under half for an unresolved V gene and the rest for unknown reasons. Clonal size and the V and J genes are those of that table, whereas D and trimming came from the DNA. The sample has about 1 million clones on record, roughly 80% of them singletons. Of the sample, about 1.5% is held by the ten largest clones.

The source is a man younger than 30 in good health. Rearrangement joined TRBV5-1 to TRBJ2-5; the D gene is possibly TRBD1 or TRBD2, with 6 bases matching each. Sequencing was performed on memory CD4+ T cells sorted from blood. The cell subset or site label of this sample denotes: CD45RA-negative fraction. The CDR3 protein sequence reads: CASSLRIGGGETQYF. The DNA sequence reads TGCGCCAGCAGCTTGAGGATTGGAGGGGGAGAGACCCAGTACTTC.